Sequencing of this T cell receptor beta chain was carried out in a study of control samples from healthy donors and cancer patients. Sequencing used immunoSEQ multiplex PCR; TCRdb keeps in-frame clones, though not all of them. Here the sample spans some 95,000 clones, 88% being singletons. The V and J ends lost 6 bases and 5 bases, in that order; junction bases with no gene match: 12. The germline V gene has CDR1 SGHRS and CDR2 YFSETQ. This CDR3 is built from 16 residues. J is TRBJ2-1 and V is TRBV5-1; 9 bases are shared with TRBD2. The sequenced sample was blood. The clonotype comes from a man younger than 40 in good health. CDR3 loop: CASTKLAGGWNNEQFF. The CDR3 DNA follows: TGCGCCAGCACCAAACTAGCGGGCGGGTGGAACAATGAGCAGTTCTTC.